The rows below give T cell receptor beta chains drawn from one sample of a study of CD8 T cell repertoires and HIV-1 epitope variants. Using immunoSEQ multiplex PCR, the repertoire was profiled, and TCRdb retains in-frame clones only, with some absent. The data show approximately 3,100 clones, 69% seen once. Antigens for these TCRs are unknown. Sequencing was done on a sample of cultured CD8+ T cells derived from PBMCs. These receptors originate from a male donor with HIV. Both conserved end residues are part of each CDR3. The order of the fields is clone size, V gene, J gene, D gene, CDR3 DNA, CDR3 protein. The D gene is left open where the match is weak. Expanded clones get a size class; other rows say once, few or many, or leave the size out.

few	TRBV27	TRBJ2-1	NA	TGTGCCAGCAGTTTACTAGGGCAGGGAGATGAGCAGTTCTTC	CASSLLGQGDEQFF
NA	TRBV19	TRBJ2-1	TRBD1	TGTGCCAGTAGTATAGGGACAGGGGGCGACTCCTACAATGAGCAGTTCTTC	CASSIGTGGDSYNEQFF
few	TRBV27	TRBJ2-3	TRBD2	TGTGCCAGCAGACCCACGACTAGCGGGAGGGCTAGCACAGATACGCAGTATTTT	CASRPTTSGRASTDTQYF
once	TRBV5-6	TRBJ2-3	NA	TGTGCCAGCAGCCCAACCCGGGACAACACAGATACGCAGTATTTT	CASSPTRDNTDTQYF
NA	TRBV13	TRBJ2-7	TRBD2	TGTGCCAGCAGCTTCGTTAGCGGGAGATCCGAGCAGTACTTC	CASSFVSGRSEQYF
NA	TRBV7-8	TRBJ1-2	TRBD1	TGTGCCAGCAGCCCGGGACAGGTCTATGGCTACACCTTC	CASSPGQVYGYTF
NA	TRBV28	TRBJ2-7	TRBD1	TGTGCCAGCAGCCCGGACAGGGGGTACGAGCAGTACTTC	CASSPDRGYEQYF
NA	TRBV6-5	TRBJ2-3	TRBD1	TGTGCCAGCAGTTACGACAGGGCAGGAGATACGCAGTATTTT	CASSYDRAGDTQYF
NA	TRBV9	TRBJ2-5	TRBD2	TGTGCCAGCAGCGCTCAGGGAGGGCTACCAGAGACCCAGTACTTC	CASSAQGGLPETQYF
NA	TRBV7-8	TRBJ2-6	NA	TGTGCCAGCAGTGCCGAAGACAAGGCTGGGGCCAACGTCCTGACTTTC	CASSAEDKAGANVLTF
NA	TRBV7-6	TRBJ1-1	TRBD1	TGTGCCAGCAGCCTGACACCCACAACAGGGGTGAACACTGAAGCTTTCTTT	CASSLTPTTGVNTEAFF
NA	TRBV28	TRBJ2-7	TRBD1	TGTGCCAGCAGTCCGTCCGGGACAGGGGATGTGGAGCAGTACTTC	CASSPSGTGDVEQYF
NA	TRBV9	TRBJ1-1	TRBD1	TGTGCCAGCAGCGTCCAAACAGGGGCGAGGACTGAAGCTTTCTTT	CASSVQTGARTEAFF
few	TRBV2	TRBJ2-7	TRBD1	TGTGCCAGCAGTGAAGGGACAGGGACCTACGAGCAGTACTTC	CASSEGTGTYEQYF
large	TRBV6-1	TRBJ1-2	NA	TGTGCCAGCAGTGAACTTCCACAAGACCTAGACTATGGCTACACCTTC	CASSELPQDLDYGYTF
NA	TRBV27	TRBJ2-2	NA	TGTGCCAGCAGTTTATCGATTAGCCCCGGGGAGCTGTTTTTT	CASSLSISPGELFF
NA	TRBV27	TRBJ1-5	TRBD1	TGTGCCAGCAGTTCCGAAGGACAGGGTGGAGATCAGCCCCAGCATTTT	CASSSEGQGGDQPQHF
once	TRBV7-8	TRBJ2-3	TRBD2	TGTGCCAGCAGCTTAGGTTACGCGGGGGGTCCCACAGATACGCAGTATTTT	CASSLGYAGGPTDTQYF
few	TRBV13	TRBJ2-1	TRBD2	TGTGCCAGCAGCGTTAGCGGGGACAATGAGCAGTTCTTC	CASSVSGDNEQFF
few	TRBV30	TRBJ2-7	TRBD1	TGTGCCTGGAGTACCGGGACAGGGGCGAACGAGCAGTACTTC	CAWSTGTGANEQYF
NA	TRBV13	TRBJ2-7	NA	TGTGCCAGCAGGTCAGGGGGAGGACACGAGCAGTACTTC	CASRSGGGHEQYF
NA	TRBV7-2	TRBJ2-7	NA	TGTGCCAGCGCACGTGCCTCCAACAATTACGAGCAGTACTTC	CASARASNNYEQYF
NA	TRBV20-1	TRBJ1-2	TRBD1	TGCAGTGCTAGAACAGGGGATTACGCCTTC	CSARTGDYAF